This TCR beta chain originates from a study of post-analysis software for immune sequencing data (dated by TCRdb to between 2015 and 2017). A note on the overall study: The recorded disease courses included relapsing-remitting, secondary progressive and progressive-relapsing multiple sclerosis, and some patients had no subtype annotation. Patient repertoires were compared against 11 previously published healthy control repertoires from donors aged about 6 to 26 years. A subset of samples was prepared in parallel using single-end sample barcoding, then pooled and co-amplified after Illumina adapter ligation.

The library came from PCR. Sequencing was performed on an Illumina HiSeq 2500. To reduce PCR and sequencing biases, unique molecular identifiers were incorporated into the TCR beta cDNA libraries. Per 1 to 10 million input T cells, some 500,000 cDNA molecules were obtained, such that each molecule approximated one T cell. Patient libraries were prepared and sequenced with the same protocol used for the earlier healthy control dataset. Within a given batch, samples were prepared together, multiplexed and sequenced on the same HiSeq lane. On the study's bioinformatics: Raw barcoded reads were processed with MIGEC, discarding single-read molecular identifier groups before consensus assembly and CDR3 extraction. Clonotype tables were post-analysed with VDJtools, and diversity was normalized by down-sampling all datasets to the smallest sample size. In repertoire overlap clustering, CDR3 amino acid sequences, but not nucleotide sequences, were matched to correct batch-related cross-sample contamination. The public reads were run again by TCRdb, first through fastp at Q25 and then through MiXCR, and only productive beta chains were kept. A single entry per CDR3 protein holds the most common genes and DNA from its merged rows. The V and J calls and clone size are TCRdb's, not the authors'. The sample table lists around 200,000 distinct CDR3 sequences, approximately 28% of them with a count of one. The ten largest clones add up to 3% to 3.5% of the sample.

Reading from cysteine to phenylalanine, the CDR3 counts 15 amino acids. Left in the record is the CDR3 DNA by itself, 45 bases read in frame from the first base. From a lookup of the germline V gene (reference sequence), CDR1 and CDR2 are SGHKS and YYEKEE. Germline trimming amounts to 6 bases on V and 3 bases on J, with 12 as the count of junction bases outside the gene matches. To demonstrate the VDJtools post-analysis software, TCR beta repertoires were profiled from the peripheral blood of some 12 young patients with multiple sclerosis. Multiple sclerosis patients were children and adolescents aged roughly 6 to 17 years. In this sample, this clonotype turned up many times. Its target antigen remains unknown. No much larger clone is present one base from it, and per-base qualities are unavailable. General conclusions and limits of the study: The multiple sclerosis patient group was slightly younger than the control group. Patients showed significantly higher frequencies than controls for 4 or 5 TRBV segments, among them TRBV5-6, TRBV5-1 and TRBV20-1. Direct clustering with F measure revealed strong co-clustering of samples prepared in the same batch, which led to a batch-effect correction. Normalized Chao1 diversity was significantly lower in multiple sclerosis patients than controls, suggesting substantial peripheral T-cell clonal expansion.

The rearranged segments are TRBV5-5 and TRBJ2-7; 7 nucleotides in the junction match TRBD1. This sequence was found in a girl aged 2-17 years with multiple sclerosis. Source material: blood. The CDR3 in this case is CASNIAGGLGYEQYF. The base sequence is TGTGCCAGCAACATAGCAGGGGGTCTGGGCTACGAGCAGTACTTC.